This T cell receptor beta chain is from a study of response to subunit inactivated influenza vaccine. Germline loops: CDR1 SQVTM, CDR2 ANQGSEA. The CDR3 is made up of 14 amino acids. Deletions cut 3 bases from V and 2 bases from J, with 12 bases between. TCRdb processed the RT-PCR reads anew with MiXCR; each CDR3 protein has one entry. This sample has about 570,000 distinct CDR3 sequences, with around 11% found just once. This clonotype came up a few times. The same sample was also studied in work on T cells expressing NK-cell markers. This second report adds: With UMIs, 5'RACE template switching was used to make TCR beta cDNA.

The sample in question was PBMCs from blood, obtained on the day of vaccination. J is TRBJ2-3 and V is TRBV29-1; tentative D call: TRBD1 (5 bases). The clonotype comes from a man aged 50 or older who received an inactivated influenza vaccine. The DNA of the CDR3 is TGCAGCGTTGAGGGCAGGGCCAACACAGATACGCAGTATTTT. It translates to CSVEGRANTDTQYF.